This passage covers 17 T cell receptor beta chains from one sample sequenced in a study of preoperative IRX-2 immunotherapy in early breast cancer. Treatment of the sample: preoperative locoregional IRX-2 cytokine immunotherapy. Using immunoSEQ multiplex PCR, the repertoire was profiled, and TCRdb retains in-frame clones only, with some absent. This table holds roughly 27,000 clones, roughly four fifths found once. Specimen: lymph node tissue, collected after IRX-2 immunotherapy. These receptors were collected from a human donor with breast cancer.

The V call is TRBV11-3, the J call TRBJ2-1; D is unresolved. The CDR3 is made up of 15 amino acids. Germline values: CDR1 SGHNT, CDR2 YENEEA. V was pared by 5 bases and J by 3 bases, with 14 bases between. CDR3 sequence reads: CASSLPNSHYNEQFF. DNA of the CDR3: TGTGCCAGCAGCCTCCCGAACTCCCACTACAATGAGCAGTTCTTC.

The sample holds a few counts of this clone. The V and J genes are TRBV6-8 and TRBJ2-7; 9 bases are shared with TRBD1. The CDR3 is 14 amino acids. V lost 10 bases, J lost 5 bases, and 12 bases stayed unmatched. Per germline, CDR1 MNHGY and CDR2 SAAAGT. The CDR3 coding sequence is TGTGCCATCAGGACCGGGACAGGGAACCACGAGCAGTACTTC. This translates into CAIRTGTGNHEQYF.

The rearrangement uses TRBV6-8 and TRBJ2-7, with D perhaps matching TRBD1 or TRBD2 (5 bases each). Looked up from germline, CDR1 is MNHGY and CDR2 is SAAAGT. The CDR3 runs 14 residues. V shed 4 bases and J shed 3 bases, with 13 bases lying between them. For the CDR3, the DNA is TGTGCCAGCAGTTCGGGCGGTGGGGGCTACGAGCAGTACTTC. Its translation is CASSSGGGGYEQYF.

The CDR3 sequence: CASSQDPRGPGTGELFF. The CDR3 nucleotides read TGTGCCAGCAGCCAAGATCCTAGAGGGCCGGGAACCGGGGAGCTGTTTTTT. This chain uses TRBV7-1 with TRBJ2-2; a weak D match, TRBD2 (5 bases). TRBV7-1 is an open reading frame, and its role is uncertain. The germline V and J ends were trimmed by 5 bases and 5 bases, with 21 bases remaining between them. This CDR3 is built from 17 residues.

This chain links TRBV30 with TRBJ1-5, with 9 bases that match TRBD1. The germline V gene encodes CDR1 GTSNPN and CDR2 SVGIG (reference sequence). The V segment lost 3 bases and the J segment 4 bases; nucleotides outside the gene matches: 4. The length of the CDR3 is 14 residues. DNA of the CDR3: TGTGCCTGGAGGACGGGACAGGGTAATCAGCCCCAGCATTTT. This sequence encodes CAWRTGQGNQPQHF.

V and J are TRBV23-1 and TRBJ1-2; no reliable D call. TRBV23-1 is an open reading frame, and its role is uncertain. Trimming removed 6 bases at V and 3 bases at J, with 17 bases between. The CDR3 is made up of 15 amino acids. CDR3 residues: CASSQEEEADYGYTF. The CDR3 DNA follows: TGCGCCAGCAGCCAAGAAGAAGAGGCAGACTATGGCTACACCTTC.

The CDR3 loop reads CASSQDIEYTQYF. CDR3 coding DNA: TGCGCCAGCAGCCAAGATATCGAATATACGCAGTATTTT. The V gene is TRBV1, the J gene TRBJ2-3. TRBV1 has pseudogene status. This CDR3 has 13 amino acids.

The rearrangement uses TRBV7-1 and TRBJ2-1; D tentatively fits TRBD1 or TRBD2 (5 bases each). TRBV7-1 is an ORF, and what it does is uncertain. V gave up 5 bases and J gave up 5 bases, with 16 bases separating them. CDR3 length equals 15 residues. The CDR3 loop reads CASSQDRGRNNEQFF. The CDR3 DNA is TGTGCCAGCAGCCAAGATAGGGGACGGAACAATGAGCAGTTCTTC.

The chain uses TRBV27 and TRBJ2-7; TRBD2 agrees at 8 bases. This CDR3 is built from 16 residues. Looked up from germline, CDR1 is MNHEY and CDR2 is SMNVEV (reference sequence). J was trimmed by 2 bases and V by 2 bases; bases with no gene match: 8. The CDR3 DNA reads TGTGCCAGCAGTTTAAGGGAACGCGGGAGGCCCTACGAGCAGTACTTC. Protein sequence: CASSLRERGRPYEQYF.

DNA for the CDR3: TGTGCCAGCTCACCACGTCAAGACGCCGGGGAGCTGTTTTTT. It yields the protein CASSPRQDAGELFF. The gene calls are TRBV18 and TRBJ2-2; D gene uncertain. The CDR3 spans 14 residues. Trimming shortened V by 1 base and J by 6 bases, and 9 bases separated the two germline ends. Per germline, CDR1 KGHSH and CDR2 LQKENI.

The genes are TRBV6-8 and TRBJ2-1, with D possibly being TRBD1 (6 bases). The length of the CDR3 is 13 residues. CDR1 is MNHGY, CDR2 SAAAGT, per germline. V lost 4 bases and J 9 bases, leaving 13 bases between the germline ends. DNA for the CDR3: TGTGCCAGCAGTTTATCAGGGGTGGTTGAGCAGTTCTTC. Amino acid sequence: CASSLSGVVEQFF.

This clone was observed a handful of times. The V call is TRBV28, the J call TRBJ1-3, with 9 bases matching TRBD1. The CDR3 has 16 amino acids. CDR1 is MDHEN and CDR2 is SYDVKM in the germline V gene. V lost 3 bases and J lost 1; bases outside the gene matches: 4. The CDR3 loop reads CASSFPGQGSGNTIYF. The CDR3 bases are TGTGCCAGCAGTTTCCCGGGACAGGGATCTGGAAACACCATATATTTT.

CDR3 sequence: CASSRTGVYGYTF. The CDR3, as DNA: TGTGCCAGCAGTAGGACAGGAGTATATGGCTACACCTTC. The genes are TRBV28 and TRBJ1-2, with 7 bases that match TRBD1. The CDR3 extends over 13 amino acids. V was pared by 5 bases and J by 5 bases, with 5 bases of the junction left unmatched. Germline V gene sequence: CDR1 MDHEN, CDR2 SYDVKM.

CDR3 residues: CASSSHRGQAGELFF. The CDR3 DNA is TGTGCCAGCAGCTCACACAGGGGTCAGGCCGGGGAGCTGTTTTTT. The chain uses TRBV11-3 and TRBJ2-2; TRBD1 aligns across 7 bases. Germline CDR1 is SGHNT and CDR2 is YENEEA. Trimming cost V 4 bases and J 6 bases; bases outside gene matches: 8. The CDR3 spans 15 residues.

The genes are TRBV7-1 and TRBJ2-7; 8 nucleotides agree with TRBD2. TRBV7-1 qualifies as an ORF whose function is uncertain. The CDR3 runs 16 residues. J was trimmed by 3 bases and V by 4 bases; bases with no gene match: 11. CDR3 in amino acids: CASSLYTSGFSYEQYF. The CDR3 DNA sequence: TGTGCCAGCAGCTTATATACTAGCGGTTTTAGCTACGAGCAGTACTTC.

V gene TRBV6-8 combines with J gene TRBJ2-7, with D possibly matching TRBD2 (5 bases). Looked up from germline, CDR1 is MNHGY and CDR2 is SAAAGT. V gave up 6 bases and J gave up 3 bases, with 15 bases separating them. This CDR3 has 14 amino acids. The CDR3 sequence is CASRPTLRDYEQYF. CDR3 nucleotides: TGTGCCAGCAGACCTACTCTGAGGGACTACGAGCAGTACTTC.

The chain uses TRBV11-3 and TRBJ1-4; no clear D gene. The length of the CDR3 is 15 residues. The V gene's germline CDR1 is SGHNT and CDR2 YENEEA. V was pared by 2 bases and J by 7 bases, with 14 bases between. CDR3 loop: CASSLTPTATEKLFF. The CDR3 bases are TGTGCCAGCAGCTTAACACCCACCGCGACTGAAAAACTGTTTTTT.